Sequencing of this T cell receptor beta chain was carried out in a study of T cell repertoires in cytomegalovirus infection (dated by TCRdb to between 2017 and 2020). Some background on the complete study: Peptide stimulations targeted recently identified HLA-C-restricted CMV epitopes, whose presentation resists viral immunomodulation, together with well-studied HLA-B-restricted epitopes. The HLA type of each donor mattered for the analysis, because public TCR beta signatures pointed to carriage of CMV infection along with the matching HLA type.

About this clonotype: No antigen is known for it. No clone much larger than this one lies a single base away; base qualities are absent.

TCRdb lists the instrument as Illumina HiSeq 1500. Using fastp trimming at Q25 and MiXCR clonotype assembly, TCRdb reanalyzed the public sequencing data and kept in-frame beta chains. Duplicate CDR3 protein sequences are folded into a single record with the most common DNA and genes. Counted in this sample were some 54,000 distinct CDR3 sequences; 20% of them appeared once. 80% of the sample is held by the ten biggest clonotypes. V is pared back by 0 bases and J by 5 bases, with 13 bases lying between the germline termini. Inclusive of the bounding cysteine and phenylalanine, the CDR3 is 15 residues long. Only the CDR3 part of the read is kept: 45 bases, read in frame from the first base. CDR1 and CDR2, per the germline V gene, are SGHVS and FQNEAQ. The treatment or condition label, read with the paper, signifies: in vitro stimulation with specific CMV peptide epitopes to enrich CMV-specific T cells.

General findings and caveats noted by the study authors: The ex vivo response was dominated by HLA-C-restricted CMV-specific TCR beta clonotypes, which also provided the single most frequent clonotype in two of eight donors. In both this cohort and an independent roughly 330-donor cohort, the cumulative frequency of public TCR beta family members distinguished carriers of CMV infection plus the relevant HLA type.

The sequence is built from TRBV7-8 and TRBJ1-2; matching of 5 bases hints at TRBD1 as the D gene. This material consisted of CD8+ T cells from cultured PBMCs, taken from culture after CMV antigen stimulation. The TCR comes from a human donor in good health (CMV status not recorded). Some clones in this sample may be carry-over from other donors' samples. The DNA sequence is given as TGTGCCAGCAGCTTAGCGCTGGGGGGTCCTTATGGCTACACCTTC. Protein translation: CASSLALGGPYGYTF.